This T cell receptor beta chain was identified during a study of CD8+CD57+ T cells in acquired aplastic anemia. Across the study: The study obtained about 9.9 million reads on average for CD4+ cells from healthy donors.

This clonotype was recorded many times. The antigen is not known. General observations from the study: Overlap between patients and controls comprised 25 to 30 CD8+ CDR3 sequences. In CD8+ cells, Simpson's diversity showed no significant difference between patients and controls.

Researchers used genomic DNA as the template to profile TCR beta VDJ and CDR3. MiXCR was run by TCRdb on the reads, yielding one entry per CDR3 protein. The data hold around 130,000 distinct CDR3 sequences, with around 46% observed a single time. V shed 6 bases and J 4 bases; nucleotides not matched to a gene: 4. The germline V gene has CDR1 SGHTA and CDR2 FQGNSA. This CDR3 has 14 amino acids. This receptor was obtained from a human donor in good health, serving as a control. The sample taken for sequencing was sorted CD4+, CD8+, or CD8+CD57+ T cells (not recorded which) from PBMCs. The rearrangement uses TRBV7-2 and TRBJ2-5, with 11 bases aligning to TRBD2. The CDR3 bases are TGTGCCAGCAGATTTAGCGGGGGGGGAGAGACCCAGTACTTC. This codes for CASRFSGGGETQYF. Full variable domain (missing parts from reference TRBV7-2 and TRBJ2-5): GAGVSQSPSNKVTEKGKDVELRCDPISGHTALYWYRQSLGQGLEFLIYFQGNSAPDKSGLPSDRFSAERTGGSVSTLTIQRTQQEDSAVYLCASRFSGGGETQYFGPGTRLLVL.